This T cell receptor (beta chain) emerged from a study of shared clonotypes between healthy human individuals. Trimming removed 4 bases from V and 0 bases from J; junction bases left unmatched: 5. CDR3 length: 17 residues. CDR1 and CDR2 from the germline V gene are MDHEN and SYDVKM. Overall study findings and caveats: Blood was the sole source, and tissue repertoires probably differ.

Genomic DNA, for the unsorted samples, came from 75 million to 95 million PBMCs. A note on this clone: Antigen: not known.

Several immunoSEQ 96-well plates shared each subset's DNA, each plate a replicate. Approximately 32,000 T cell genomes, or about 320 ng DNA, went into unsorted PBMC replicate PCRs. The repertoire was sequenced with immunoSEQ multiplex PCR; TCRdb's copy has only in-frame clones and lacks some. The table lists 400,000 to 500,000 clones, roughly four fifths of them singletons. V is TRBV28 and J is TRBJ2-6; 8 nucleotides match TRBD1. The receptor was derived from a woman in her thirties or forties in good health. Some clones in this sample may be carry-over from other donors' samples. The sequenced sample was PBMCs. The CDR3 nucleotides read TGTGCCAGCAGTTCAGGGGGCGCGTTCTCTGGGGCCAACGTCCTGACTTTC. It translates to CASSSGGAFSGANVLTF.